This T cell receptor (beta chain) was profiled in a study of T cell clusters in autoimmune cytopenias. Each sample's input was 250 to 300 ng genomic DNA, 30,000 to 45,000 genome equivalents. One tube held mixed TRB-A and TRB-B primer pools for touch-down PCR. TCRdb re-called the multiplex PCR reads; every CDR3 protein appears as one record, without DNA. The sample includes roughly 15,000 distinct CDR3 sequences. The same data also contributed to another study, on T cell repertoires in aging, cancer and after chemotherapy.

The sample comprised peripheral blood. The sequence was collected from a human donor in good health.

CDR3 in amino acids: CASSQGGDTIYF. The rearrangement links TRBV13 to TRBJ1-3; TCRdb picks TRBD1, but there is no DNA to check that call. CDR3 size: 12 residues. From germline, CDR1 is PRHDT and CDR2 FYEKMQ (reference sequence).